This note documents a single TCR beta chain sequence. It lacks a known antigen. Per-base qualities were not stored, and no clone one base away is much larger. The library was made by the immunoSEQ multiplex PCR assay. For most patients, genomic DNA was isolated with the Qiagen DNeasy Blood and Tissue Kit and sent frozen to Adaptive Biotechnologies for TCR sequencing. For most patients, high-throughput TCR-beta CDR3 sequencing of genomic DNA was performed by Adaptive Biotechnologies. The authors processed their data as follows. TCR sequencing data for approximately 17 patients were retrieved from Adaptive's ImmunoSEQ software; three other patients were processed with MiXCR and VDJtools. CD4 versus CD8 sorting errors were corrected by removing sequences found in both subsets at a frequency ratio below 5:1. Because the origin of CDR3 nucleotide sequences shared between donor and recipient could not be assigned, those sequences were removed. At least 2-fold expansion over unstimulated cells and a minimum CFSE-low frequency of 0.002% (template counts) or 0.001% (read counts) were required for clones to be classified as alloreactive. Mappable clones were those detected in sequenced pre-transplant spleen, lymph node, or MLR CFSE-low populations of the donor or recipient. The cumulative frequency of alloreactive clones was calculated as a percentage of all sequences, weighted by copy number. The immuneACCESS repertoire file appears here via TCRdb, limited to in-frame rearrangements. These files lack a portion of the clones; in checked studies, under half of the deficit traces to unresolved V genes, and the cause of the others is not known. V and J calls and clone size are given by that table; D and trimming were obtained from the DNA. The sample includes some 100,000 clones, with about 90% observed a single time. The biggest ten clones account for 0.069% of the sample.

This record comes from a study of graft-versus-host responses after intestinal transplantation (dated by TCRdb to about 2021). Background on the whole study: The transplants that recipients got were multivisceral, liver-intestinal, or isolated intestinal. All recipients received anti-thymocyte globulin induction followed by maintenance tacrolimus and steroids for about three years. Graft-versus-host and host-versus-graft alloreactive T cell clones were tracked in the graft, circulation and bone marrow after intestinal transplantation using bulk TCR-beta CDR3 sequencing. To identify alloreactive clones, pre-transplant mixed lymphocyte reaction products were sequenced and then compared with unstimulated pre-transplant donor and recipient T cells. A cohort of about two dozen intestinal transplant recipients, including one retransplant, was enrolled, and a few patients lacking pretransplant specimens were excluded. A peak of at least 4% donor T cells among recipient peripheral blood mononuclear cells was the definition used for donor T cell macrochimerism. Rather than going through the commercial service, samples from three later patients were sequenced in-house on an Illumina MiSeq and processed with MiXCR. Study-wide findings and limitations: Patients with donor T cell macrochimerism had high GvH to HvG T cell clonal ratios in their allografts. Peak levels of circulating GvH clones were associated with declines in HvG clones early after transplant. GvH clones were found in recipient bone marrow, and some of the GvH clones appeared earlier in ileal mucosa or blood, which is consistent with an intestinal mucosal origin. The conclusions were limited by the relatively low number and heterogeneity of the intestinal transplant patients.

The CDR3 sequence holds 20 residues, the cysteine and phenylalanine included. The retained sequence is limited to the CDR3, 60 bases, with the frame set at the first base. Clipping removes 0 bases from V and 0 bases from J, with 11 as the unmatched junction base count. From a lookup of the germline V gene (reference sequence), CDR1 and CDR2 are SGHNT and YYREEE. According to the study, the label for this sample's time point signals: cells obtained before transplantation from donor or recipient. CD3+CD4+ and CD3+CD8+ populations were FACS-sorted from unstimulated pre-transplant donor and recipient cells taken from spleen or lymph nodes.

Rearrangement joined TRBV5-4 to TRBJ2-1; a stretch of 11 junction bases matches TRBD1. The clonotype originates from a human donor who was the organ donor for an intestinal transplant. Specimen: unstimulated CD8+ T cells sorted from spleen or lymph node cells, collected before transplant. The DNA is TGTGCCAGCAGCTTGGGGACAGGGGGCGGCTACTGGAGCTCCTACAATGAGCAGTTCTTC. It is translated as CASSLGTGGGYWSSYNEQFF.